These T cell receptor beta chains were read from a single sample in a study of blood T cells in healthy people across ages. TCRdb re-called the 5' RACE reads with MiXCR, one entry per CDR3 protein. The data hold 750,000 to 950,000 distinct CDR3 sequences, with around 29% observed a single time. This same sample was also part of a study on T cells of mothers and their children.

The material sequenced was blood. All receptors derive from a woman aged 40-49 years in good health. Each CDR3 is given with its conserved first and last residue. The D gene is left open where the match is weak. Clone size is shown for a subset of rows, as once, few, many or a class of expanded clone.

d_call,j_call,clone_size,v_call,cdr3_aa,cdr3_nt
NA,TRBJ2-5,many,TRBV3-1,CASSPLNGGETQYF,TGTGCCAGCAGCCCCCTCAATGGGGGGGAGACCCAGTACTTC
TRBD2,TRBJ2-7,many,TRBV7-2,CASSLSPGLARRREQYF,TGTGCCAGCAGCTTATCCCCCGGACTAGCGAGGAGGAGGGAGCAGTACTTC
NA,TRBJ1-1,once,TRBV6-5,CASSYGPDSTEAFF,TGTGCCAGCAGTTACGGCCCTGATAGCACTGAAGCTTTCTTT
NA,TRBJ1-2,NA,TRBV12-3/TRBV12-4,CVSSPSEANGYTF,TGTGTCAGCAGTCCCTCCGAGGCTAATGGCTACACCTTC
TRBD1,TRBJ2-1,many,TRBV4-1,CASSYHRDRAYEQFF,TGCGCCAGCAGCTATCACCGGGACAGGGCGTATGAGCAGTTCTTC
TRBD1,TRBJ1-4,NA,TRBV28,CASSPPGQGGGGTNEKLFF,TGTGCCAGCAGTCCCCCGGGACAGGGCGGTGGAGGAACTAATGAAAAACTGTTTTTT
TRBD1,TRBJ1-2,NA,TRBV19,CASSMNRGQGYTF,TGTGCCAGTAGTATGAACAGGGGGCAAGGCTACACCTTC
TRBD1,TRBJ2-5,few,TRBV5-1,CASSATGGYETQYF,TGCGCCAGCAGCGCTACAGGGGGCTATGAGACCCAGTACTTC
NA,TRBJ1-1,few,TRBV27,CASSLSGPNTEAFF,TGTGCCAGCAGTTTATCGGGACCGAACACTGAAGCTTTCTTT
TRBD2,TRBJ2-1,NA,TRBV7-8,CASSLGGTSGGASYNEQFF,TGTGCCAGCAGCTTGGGGGGGACTAGCGGGGGGGCCTCCTACAATGAGCAGTTCTTC
NA,TRBJ2-7,NA,TRBV7-2,CASSTVGRSEQYF,TGTGCCAGCAGCACCGTGGGGAGGAGCGAGCAGTACTTC
TRBD1,TRBJ2-3,NA,TRBV5-1,CASSPPTGVTDTQYF,TGCGCCAGCAGCCCACCGACAGGGGTAACAGATACGCAGTATTTT
NA,TRBJ2-7,once,TRBV5-5,CASSLAGAGASFPYEQYF,TGTGCCAGCAGCTTGGCCGGGGCAGGGGCCAGCTTCCCCTACGAGCAGTACTTC
NA,TRBJ1-1,NA,TRBV14,CASSQDRYREAFF,TGTGCCAGCAGCCAAGATCGTTACAGAGAAGCTTTCTTT
TRBD1,TRBJ2-5,few,TRBV29-1,CSVGGQLYQETQYF,TGCAGCGTTGGGGGACAGCTATACCAAGAGACCCAGTACTTC
TRBD2,TRBJ2-5,many,TRBV2,CASRPPPGGGQNTKETQYF,TGTGCCAGCAGACCGCCCCCAGGCGGGGGGCAAAACACTAAAGAGACCCAGTACTTC
TRBD2,TRBJ2-1,NA,TRBV5-1,CASSLDLAGFVNEQFF,TGCGCCAGCAGCTTGGATCTAGCGGGGTTCGTAAATGAGCAGTTCTTC
TRBD1,TRBJ2-5,NA,TRBV7-9,CASSSFRQGARETQYF,TGTGCCAGCAGCTCCTTCAGACAGGGGGCGCGGGAGACCCAGTACTTC
TRBD2,TRBJ2-1,NA,TRBV29-1,CSVRPGLGRSNEQFF,TGCAGCGTCCGCCCGGGACTAGGTAGGAGCAATGAGCAGTTCTTC
NA,TRBJ1-1,NA,TRBV28,CASSPEMGMNTEAFF,TGTGCCAGCAGCCCCGAGATGGGGATGAACACTGAAGCTTTCTTT
NA,TRBJ1-1,NA,TRBV12-3/TRBV12-4,CASTPGTKNTEAFF,TGTGCCAGCACCCCCGGGACAAAAAACACTGAAGCTTTCTTT
TRBD1,TRBJ1-2,NA,TRBV10-3,CATGQGEYYGYTF,TGTGCCACCGGACAGGGGGAGTACTATGGCTACACCTTC
TRBD1,TRBJ1-1,NA,TRBV18,CASSPQTGDGTEAFF,TGTGCCAGCTCACCGCAGACAGGGGATGGCACTGAAGCTTTCTTT
NA,TRBJ2-7,many,TRBV6-2/TRBV6-3,CASSYVSPAGYEQYF,TGTGCCAGCAGTTACGTATCCCCCGCGGGTTACGAGCAGTACTTC